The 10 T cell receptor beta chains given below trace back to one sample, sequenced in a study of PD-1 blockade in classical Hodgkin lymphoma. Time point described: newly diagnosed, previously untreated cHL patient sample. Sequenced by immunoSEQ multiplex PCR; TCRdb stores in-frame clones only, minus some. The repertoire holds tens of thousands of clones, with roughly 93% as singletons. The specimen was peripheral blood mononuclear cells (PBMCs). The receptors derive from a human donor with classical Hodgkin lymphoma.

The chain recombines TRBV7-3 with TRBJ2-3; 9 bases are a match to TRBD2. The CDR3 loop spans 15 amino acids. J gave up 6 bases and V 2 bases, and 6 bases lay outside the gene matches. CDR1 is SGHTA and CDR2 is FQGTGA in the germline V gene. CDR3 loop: CASSLGLAGRDTQYF. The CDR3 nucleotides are TGTGCCAGCAGCTTAGGGCTAGCGGGAAGGGATACGCAGTATTTT.

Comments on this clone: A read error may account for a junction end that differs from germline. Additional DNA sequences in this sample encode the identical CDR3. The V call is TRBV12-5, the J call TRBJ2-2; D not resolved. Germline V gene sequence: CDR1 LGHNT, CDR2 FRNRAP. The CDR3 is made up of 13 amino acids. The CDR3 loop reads CASGLALAGELFF. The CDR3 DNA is TGTGCTAGTGGGTTGGCTTTGGCCGGGGAGCTGTTTTTT.

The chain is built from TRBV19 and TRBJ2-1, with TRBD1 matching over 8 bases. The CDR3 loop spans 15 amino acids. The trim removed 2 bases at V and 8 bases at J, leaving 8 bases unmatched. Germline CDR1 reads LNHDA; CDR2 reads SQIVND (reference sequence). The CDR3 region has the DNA TGTGCCAGTAGTATACGGGACAGGAGTTTCGATGAGCAGTTCTTC. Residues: CASSIRDRSFDEQFF.

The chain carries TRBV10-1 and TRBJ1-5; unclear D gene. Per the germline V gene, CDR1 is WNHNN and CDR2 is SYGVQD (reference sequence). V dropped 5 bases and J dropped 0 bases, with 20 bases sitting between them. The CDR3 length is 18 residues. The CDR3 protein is CASSKIRTKSYSNQPQHF. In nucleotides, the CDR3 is TGCGCCAGCAGTAAAATACGTACCAAGTCTTATAGCAATCAGCCCCAGCATTTT.

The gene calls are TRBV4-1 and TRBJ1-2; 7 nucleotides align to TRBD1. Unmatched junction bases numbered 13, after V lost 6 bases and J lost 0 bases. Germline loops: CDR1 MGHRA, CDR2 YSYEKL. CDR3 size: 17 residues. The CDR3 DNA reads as TGCGCCAGCAGATTGACAGGGAGCGTGGCAGCTAACTATGGCTACACCTTC. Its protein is CASRLTGSVAANYGYTF.

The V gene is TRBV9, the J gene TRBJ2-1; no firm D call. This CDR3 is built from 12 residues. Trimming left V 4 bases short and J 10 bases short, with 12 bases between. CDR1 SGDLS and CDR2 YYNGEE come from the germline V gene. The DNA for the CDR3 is TGTGCCAGCAGCTTCCTGACTCCCGAGCAGTTCTTC. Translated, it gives CASSFLTPEQFF.

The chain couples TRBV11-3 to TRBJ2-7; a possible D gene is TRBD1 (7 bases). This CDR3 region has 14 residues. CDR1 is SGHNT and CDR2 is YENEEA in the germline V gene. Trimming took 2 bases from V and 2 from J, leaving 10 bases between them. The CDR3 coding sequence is TGTGCCAGCAGCTTACAGGGGGGAACCTACGAGCAGTACTTC. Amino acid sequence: CASSLQGGTYEQYF.

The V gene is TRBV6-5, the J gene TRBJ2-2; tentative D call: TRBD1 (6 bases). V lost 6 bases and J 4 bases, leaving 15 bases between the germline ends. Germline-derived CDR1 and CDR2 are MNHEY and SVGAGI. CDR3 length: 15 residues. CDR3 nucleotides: TGTGCCAGCAGACTACAGGGTCTTTCCACCGGGGAGCTGTTTTTT. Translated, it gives CASRLQGLSTGELFF.

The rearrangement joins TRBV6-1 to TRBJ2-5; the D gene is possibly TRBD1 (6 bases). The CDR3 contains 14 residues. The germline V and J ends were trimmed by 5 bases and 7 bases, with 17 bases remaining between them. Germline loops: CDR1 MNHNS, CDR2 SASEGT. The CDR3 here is CASSPIQGPGTQYF. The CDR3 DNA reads TGTGCCAGCAGTCCCATACAGGGCCCGGGGACCCAGTACTTC.

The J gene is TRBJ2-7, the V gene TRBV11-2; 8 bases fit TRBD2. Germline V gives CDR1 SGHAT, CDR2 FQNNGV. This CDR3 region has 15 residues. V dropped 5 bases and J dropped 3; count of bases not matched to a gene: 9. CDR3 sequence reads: CASSPGLGGIYEQYV. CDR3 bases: TGTGCCAGCAGCCCGGGACTAGGGGGTATCTACGAGCAGTACGTC.